Following are 10 T cell receptor beta chains from one sample sequenced in a study of blood T cell repertoires in COVID-19. Sequenced by immunoSEQ multiplex PCR; TCRdb stores in-frame clones only, minus some. The sample yields over 90,000 clones, over 85% seen once. Sequencing was carried out using peripheral blood. Receptor source: a woman older than 75 in a cohort sampled during active COVID-19.

This clone was seen a single time. The V gene is TRBV18, the J gene TRBJ1-2; TRBD1 agrees at 7 bases. Trimming took 6 bases from V and 2 from J; bases not matched to a gene: 9. CDR3 length: 15 amino acids. Germline V gene sequence: CDR1 KGHSH, CDR2 LQKENI. The chain's CDR3 is CASSDIRGQNYGYTF. The CDR3 bases are TGTGCCAGCTCCGATATAAGGGGACAGAACTATGGCTACACCTTC.

The chain joins TRBV19 to TRBJ2-1; 10 bases agree with TRBD2. The J segment lost 7 bases and the V segment lost 0 bases, leaving 6 bases of the junction unmatched. The CDR3 loop spans 16 amino acids. Germline lookup yields CDR1 LNHDA and CDR2 SQIVND (reference sequence). The CDR3 nucleotides are TGTGCCAGTAGTATAGACTCGGCTAGCGGGAGAAATGAGCAGTTCTTC. It encodes CASSIDSASGRNEQFF. Drawing the rest from reference TRBV19 and TRBJ2-1, the complete variable domain is DGGITQSPKYLFRKEGQNVTLSCEQNLNHDAMYWYRQDPGQGLRLIYYSQIVNDFQKGDIAEGYSVSREKKESFPLTVTSAQKNPTAFYLCASSIDSASGRNEQFFGPGTRLTVL.

Only one count was recorded for this clone. The chain employs TRBV12-5 and TRBJ2-7; a weak D match, TRBD2 (6 bases). The CDR3 contains 14 residues. In germline, CDR1 is LGHNT, CDR2 FRNRAP. Trimming removed 2 bases at V and 7 bases at J, with 15 bases between. As DNA, the CDR3 is TGTGCTAGTGGTTTGCCCACCACTAGCCGGGAGCAGTACTTC. Protein product: CASGLPTTSREQYF.

The chain has TRBV20-1 and TRBJ1-1; possible D gene TRBD1, 5 bases. CDR3 length equals 13 residues. Trimming took off 3 bases at V and 5 bases at J, with 13 bases between the two ends. Germline V gives CDR1 DFQATT, CDR2 SNEGSKA (reference sequence). CDR3 protein: CSASASGGTEAFF. CDR3 DNA: TGCAGTGCTAGTGCGTCTGGGGGGACTGAAGCTTTCTTT.

This chain joins TRBV6-5 and TRBJ1-5; D may be TRBD1 (5 bases). The V end was cut by 4 bases, the J end by 4 bases, with 11 bases between. This CDR3 contains 14 residues. Germline CDR1 is MNHEY and CDR2 is SVGAGI. The CDR3 DNA is TGTGCCAGCAGTTGGGGCAGGTCAAATCAGCCCCAGCATTTT. Amino acids: CASSWGRSNQPQHF.

The CDR3 loop reads CASSFLQHAYEQYF. The CDR3 nucleotides are TGTGCCAGCAGCTTTTTACAGCATGCCTACGAGCAGTACTTC. This sequence joins TRBV11-2 and TRBJ2-7, with no clear D. V was trimmed by 3 bases and J by 2 bases, leaving 11 bases between them. Germline CDR1 SGHAT, CDR2 FQNNGV. This CDR3 has 14 amino acids.

The chain is built from TRBV29-1 and TRBJ1-2, with 7 bases fitting TRBD1. The CDR3 is made up of 18 amino acids. The V gene end was trimmed by 3 bases and the J gene end by 3 bases; junction bases not matched to a gene: 19. CDR1 is SQVTM, CDR2 ANQGSEA, per germline. The CDR3 nucleotides are TGCAGCGTTGAGTCTCGGGAGGGGACAGACGGACCCTACTATGGCTACACCTTC. Translation: CSVESREGTDGPYYGYTF.

V and J are TRBV27 and TRBJ2-3; 12 bases are shared with TRBD2. CDR1 MNHEY and CDR2 SMNVEV come from the germline V gene (reference sequence). V lost 3 bases, J lost 4 bases, and 11 bases stayed unmatched. The CDR3 sequence is 18 residues long. The CDR3 here is CASSFTLPGLAGADTQYF. The CDR3 nucleotides are TGTGCCAGCAGTTTCACATTACCGGGACTAGCGGGCGCAGATACGCAGTATTTT.

This clone was seen a single time. V usage is TRBV18 and J usage is TRBJ2-3, with D perhaps TRBD2 (5 bases). V lost 3 bases, J lost 1 base, and 14 bases lay in between. The CDR3 contains 16 residues. The germline V gene has CDR1 KGHSH and CDR2 LQKENI. In nucleotides, the CDR3 is TGTGCCAGCTCACCCCCGGGGTCAGGAGGCACAGATACGCAGTATTTT. It specifies CASSPPGSGGTDTQYF.

The gene calls are TRBV10-3 and TRBJ1-5; D not certain. With 2 bases removed from V and 4 bases from J, the gap between germline ends came to 6 bases. CDR3 length: 13 amino acids. Germline V CDR1 and CDR2: ENHRY, SYGVKD. The CDR3 loop reads CAISEGGNQPQHF. The CDR3 nucleotides are TGTGCCATCAGTGAGGGCGGTAATCAGCCCCAGCATTTT.